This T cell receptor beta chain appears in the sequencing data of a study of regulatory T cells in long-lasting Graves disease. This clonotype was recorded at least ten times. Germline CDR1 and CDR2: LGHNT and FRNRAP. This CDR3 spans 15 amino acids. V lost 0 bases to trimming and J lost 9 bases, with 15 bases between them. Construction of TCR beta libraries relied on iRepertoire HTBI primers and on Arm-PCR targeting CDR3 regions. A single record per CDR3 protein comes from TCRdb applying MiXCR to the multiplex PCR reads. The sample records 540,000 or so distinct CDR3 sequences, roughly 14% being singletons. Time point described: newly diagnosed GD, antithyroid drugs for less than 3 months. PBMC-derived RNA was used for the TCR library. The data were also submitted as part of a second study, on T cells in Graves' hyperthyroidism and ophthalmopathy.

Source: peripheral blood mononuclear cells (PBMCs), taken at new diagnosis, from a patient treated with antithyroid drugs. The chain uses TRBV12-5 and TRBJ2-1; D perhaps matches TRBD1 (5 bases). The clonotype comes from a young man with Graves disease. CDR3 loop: CASGLVLQGVGEQFF. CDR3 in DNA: TGTGCTAGTGGTTTGGTACTACAAGGGGTCGGTGAGCAGTTCTTC.